These T cell receptor beta chains were read from a single sample in a study of CD8+ T cells in alopecia areata. Sequencing was performed with immunoSEQ multiplex PCR; in TCRdb, only in-frame clones are kept and a portion is missing. The sample lists 270,000 or so clones, roughly 60% seen once, with approximately 1.8% in the top ten. The sequencing used CD4+ T cells sorted from blood, collected at week 24, from a patient treated with tofacitinib. The receptors here all came from a human donor with alopecia areata. Each CDR3 is given with its conserved first and last residue. A D gene is named only where the DNA matches it firmly. Not all rows give a size; the values are once, few, many and, for expanded clones, a class.

many,TRBD1,TRBV6-6,15,TRBJ2-5,CASSYTWTGGETQYF,TGTGCCAGCAGTTATACCTGGACAGGAGGAGAGACCCAGTACTTC
.,.,TRBV28,13,TRBJ2-5,CASSLGRIETQYF,TGTGCCAGCAGTTTAGGACGGATAGAGACCCAGTACTTC
.,TRBD2,TRBV18,17,TRBJ2-7,CASSPDVPSGESYEQYF,TGTGCCAGCTCCCCAGACGTGCCTAGCGGGGAGTCCTACGAGCAGTACTTC
.,.,TRBV28,16,TRBJ2-3,CASSSYSGQFTDTQYF,TGTGCCAGCAGTTCCTATTCGGGACAATTCACAGATACGCAGTATTTT
.,.,TRBV6-6,12,TRBJ2-5,CATQGVGETQYF,TGTGCCACCCAAGGGGTGGGGGAGACCCAGTACTTC
few,.,TRBV19,14,TRBJ1-2,CASSRGQGAYGYTF,TGTGCCAGTAGTAGGGGACAAGGGGCCTATGGCTACACCTTC
.,.,TRBV30,14,TRBJ2-2,CAWKGREDTGELFF,TGTGCCTGGAAGGGCAGGGAGGACACCGGGGAGCTGTTTTTT
once,TRBD2,TRBV2,13,TRBJ2-1,CASSGGAVHEQFF,TGTGCCAGCAGCGGGGGGGCGGTCCATGAGCAGTTCTTC
.,.,TRBV5-1,18,TRBJ2-5,CASSPQPRGGRPEETQYF,TGCGCCAGCAGCCCCCAGCCGAGGGGGGGGCGCCCGGAGGAGACCCAGTACTTC
.,.,TRBV30,13,TRBJ2-5,CAWSVRQDGTQYF,TGTGCCTGGAGTGTACGCCAGGACGGGACCCAGTACTTC
.,.,TRBV25-1,12,TRBJ2-5,CASSETGETQYF,TGTGCCAGCAGTGAAACAGGAGAGACCCAGTACTTC
.,.,TRBV29-1,14,TRBJ2-2,CNVQRGGSGGELFF,TGCAACGTCCAAAGGGGCGGATCGGGCGGGGAGCTGTTTTTT
few,TRBD1,TRBV5-1,15,TRBJ1-2,CASSLALWDSYRYTF,TGCGCCAGCAGCTTGGCCCTCTGGGACAGCTACCGCTACACCTTC
.,.,TRBV4-1,17,TRBJ2-1,CASSQDPPGSSYNEQFF,TGCGCCAGCAGCCAAGATCCCCCGGGAAGCTCCTACAATGAGCAGTTCTTC
.,TRBD1,TRBV30,15,TRBJ1-2,CAWSVLGQVVWGYTF,TGTGCCTGGAGTGTACTGGGACAGGTGGTCTGGGGCTACACCTTC
few,.,TRBV30,16,TRBJ2-2,CAWSPAGSMNTGELFF,TGTGCCTGGAGTCCAGCAGGATCAATGAACACCGGGGAGCTGTTTTTT
.,.,TRBV29-1,12,TRBJ2-7,CSVTQGIYEQYF,TGCAGCGTCACACAGGGAATCTACGAGCAGTACTTC
.,.,TRBV7-8,18,TRBJ2-2,CASSLALSYAFRTGELFF,TGTGCCAGCAGCTTAGCCCTAAGCTACGCCTTTCGGACCGGGGAGCTGTTTTTT
.,TRBD1,TRBV9,18,TRBJ1-2,CASTNHGDRTGMDYGYTF,TGTGCCAGCACCAACCACGGAGACAGGACAGGGATGGACTATGGCTACACCTTC
.,.,TRBV29-1,13,TRBJ1-4,CSVKQSTNEKLFF,TGCAGCGTTAAACAGTCAACTAATGAAAAACTGTTTTTT
.,.,TRBV7-3,12,TRBJ2-2,CASRAAAGELFF,TGTGCCAGCCGAGCGGCCGCCGGGGAGCTGTTTTTT
few,TRBD1,TRBV29-1,12,TRBJ1-1,CSVAGGSTEAFF,TGCAGCGTTGCAGGGGGTAGCACTGAAGCTTTCTTT
.,.,TRBV4-3,13,TRBJ1-2,CASSQLGLRGYTF,TGCGCCAGCAGCCAGCTAGGACTCCGCGGCTACACCTTC
.,TRBD1,TRBV28,17,TRBJ2-5,CASSGHGTGVLGETQYF,TGTGCCAGCAGTGGCCACGGGACAGGGGTCCTCGGAGAGACCCAGTACTTC
few,TRBD1,TRBV7-9,12,TRBJ1-4,CASSEGGEKLFF,TGTGCCAGCAGCGAAGGGGGCGAAAAACTGTTTTTT
.,.,TRBV5-6,14,TRBJ1-2,CASSLPQGDYGYTF,TGTGCCAGCAGCTTGCCTCAGGGCGACTATGGCTACACCTTC
once,.,TRBV30,13,TRBJ1-1,CAWSIKKNTEAFF,TGTGCCTGGAGTATCAAGAAGAACACTGAAGCTTTCTTT
.,.,TRBV5-1,13,TRBJ2-3,CASSLENTDTQYF,TGCGCCAGCAGCTTAGAAAACACAGATACGCAGTATTTT
.,.,TRBV9,12,TRBJ2-3,CASSGDTDTQYF,TGTGCCAGCAGCGGAGACACAGATACGCAGTATTTT
few,TRBD1,TRBV30,14,TRBJ2-2,CAWSAHQGAGELFF,TGTGCCTGGAGTGCCCATCAGGGGGCCGGGGAGCTGTTTTTT
.,.,TRBV5-1,18,TRBJ2-4,CASSWRPGRRGAKNIQYF,TGCGCCAGCAGCTGGAGGCCAGGGAGGCGGGGTGCCAAAAACATTCAGTACTTC
.,.,TRBV7-2,15,TRBJ2-5,CASSLAGNPSETQYF,TGTGCCAGCAGTCTCGCGGGTAACCCTTCGGAGACCCAGTACTTC
few,.,TRBV4-2,14,TRBJ1-4,CASSRDGQNEKLFF,TGTGCCAGCAGCCGGGACGGACAAAATGAAAAACTGTTTTTT
few,.,TRBV2,15,TRBJ2-6,CASRLQRSGANVLTF,TGTGCCAGCAGACTACAGCGCTCTGGGGCCAACGTCCTGACTTTC
.,.,TRBV30,13,TRBJ1-6,CAWRGDYNSPLHF,TGTGCCTGGCGGGGGGATTATAATTCACCCCTCCACTTT
.,TRBD2,TRBV7-9,16,TRBJ2-3,CASSDYRDYHTDTQYF,TGTGCCAGCAGCGACTACCGGGACTACCACACAGATACGCAGTATTTT
.,.,TRBV28,14,TRBJ1-6,CASSYRAYNSPLHF,TGTGCCAGCAGTTACAGGGCGTATAATTCACCCCTCCACTTT
.,TRBD1,TRBV5-1,16,TRBJ2-3,CASSLGQGLTTDTQYF,TGCGCCAGCAGCCTGGGACAGGGCTTGACCACAGATACGCAGTATTTT
.,TRBD1,TRBV29-1,11,TRBJ2-7,CSVDTGVRQYF,TGCAGCGTAGATACAGGGGTTAGGCAGTACTTC
once,.,TRBV6-5,15,TRBJ2-5,CASSPRDGSQETQYF,TGTGCCAGCAGTCCCCGGGACGGAAGCCAAGAGACCCAGTACTTC
.,.,TRBV19,12,TRBJ1-1,CASSIGVTQAFF,TGTGCCAGTAGTATAGGCGTCACCCAAGCTTTCTTT
.,TRBD1,TRBV15,13,TRBJ1-2,CATRLAGGAGYTF,TGTGCCACCAGGCTCGCAGGGGGTGCTGGCTACACCTTC
.,.,TRBV7-2,13,TRBJ1-6,CASSLGGGTPLHF,TGTGCCAGCAGCTTAGGGGGGGGGACACCCCTCCACTTT
.,TRBD1,TRBV28,15,TRBJ2-5,CASRKETGAQETQYF,TGTGCCAGCAGGAAGGAGACAGGGGCTCAAGAGACCCAGTACTTC
.,TRBD1,TRBV5-1,15,TRBJ1-2,CASSPRQGANYGYTF,TGCGCCAGCAGCCCCAGACAGGGGGCTAACTATGGCTACACCTTC
few,.,TRBV6-5,15,TRBJ1-1,CASSYRGGRGTEAFF,TGTGCCAGCAGTTACAGGGGTGGGAGGGGAACTGAAGCTTTCTTT